This TCR beta chain was retrieved from a study of blood T cell repertoires in COVID-19. As for the study in general: Italy, Spain and the United States were the sources of the convalescent and acute COVID-19 samples. Nucleic acid was either cDNA or gDNA, and it came from T cells, B-cell-depleted T cells, or PBMCs.

In the authors' workflow: Estimated nucleated cell counts came from reference gene primer amplification. Sequenced by immunoSEQ multiplex PCR; TCRdb stores in-frame clones only, minus some. The V and J calls and the clone size are those of that table, but D and trimming were determined from the DNA. Here the sample spans about 34,000 clones, approximately 80% being singletons. From germline, CDR1 is SGHNT and CDR2 YENEEA. The length of the CDR3 is 14 residues. Trimming at V came to 8 bases and at J to 7 bases, leaving 6 bases not matched to a gene. The chain combines TRBV11-3 with TRBJ2-1; 12 bases are shared with TRBD2. The material sequenced was peripheral blood. This clonotype was sampled from a human donor in a cohort sampled during active COVID-19. Here the CDR3 DNA reads TGTGCCAGCGGACCTAGCGGGAGGGTGAATGAGCAGTTCTTC. It specifies CASGPSGRVNEQFF.